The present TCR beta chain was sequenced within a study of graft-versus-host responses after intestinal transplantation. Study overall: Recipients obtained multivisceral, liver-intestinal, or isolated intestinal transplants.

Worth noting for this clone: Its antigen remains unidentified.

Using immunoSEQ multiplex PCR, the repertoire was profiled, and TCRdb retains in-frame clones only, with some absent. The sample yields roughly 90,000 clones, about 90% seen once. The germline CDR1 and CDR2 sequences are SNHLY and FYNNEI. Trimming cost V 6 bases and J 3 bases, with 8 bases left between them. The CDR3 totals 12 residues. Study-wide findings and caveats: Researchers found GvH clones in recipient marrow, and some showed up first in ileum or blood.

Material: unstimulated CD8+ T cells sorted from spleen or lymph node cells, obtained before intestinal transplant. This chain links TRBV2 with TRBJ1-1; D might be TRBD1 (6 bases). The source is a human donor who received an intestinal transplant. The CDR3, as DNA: TGTGCCAGCAGAGAGGGGGACACTGAAGCTTTCTTT. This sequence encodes CASREGDTEAFF.